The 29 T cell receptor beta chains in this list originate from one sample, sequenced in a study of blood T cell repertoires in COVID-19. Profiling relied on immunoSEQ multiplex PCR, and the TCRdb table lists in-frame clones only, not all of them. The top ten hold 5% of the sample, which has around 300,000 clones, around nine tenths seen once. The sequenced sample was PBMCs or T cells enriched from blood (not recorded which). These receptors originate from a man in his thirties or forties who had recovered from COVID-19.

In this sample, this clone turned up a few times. For the CDR3, the DNA is TGTGCCAGTTGGACAGGCCCCTGGAACACTGAAGCTTTCTTT. It yields the protein CASWTGPWNTEAFF. The rearrangement joins TRBV27 to TRBJ1-1; 7 bases match TRBD1. This CDR3 has 14 residues. Germline V lookup: CDR1 MNHEY, CDR2 SMNVEV (reference sequence). V lost 9 bases and J lost 1; bases outside the gene matches: 8.

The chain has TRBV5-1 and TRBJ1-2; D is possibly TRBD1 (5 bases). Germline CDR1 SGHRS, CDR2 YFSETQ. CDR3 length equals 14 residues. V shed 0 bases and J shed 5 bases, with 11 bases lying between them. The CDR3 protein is CASSLAPGMYGYTF. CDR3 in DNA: TGCGCCAGCAGCTTGGCCCCAGGGATGTATGGCTACACCTTC.

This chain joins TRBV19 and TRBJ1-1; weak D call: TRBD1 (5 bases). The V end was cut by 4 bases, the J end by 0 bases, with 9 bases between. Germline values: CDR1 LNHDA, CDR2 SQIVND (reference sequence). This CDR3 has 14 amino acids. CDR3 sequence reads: CASSRRGMNTEAFF. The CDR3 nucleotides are TGTGCCAGTAGTAGACGGGGGATGAACACTGAAGCTTTCTTT. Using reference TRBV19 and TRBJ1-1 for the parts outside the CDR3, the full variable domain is DGGITQSPKYLFRKEGQNVTLSCEQNLNHDAMYWYRQDPGQGLRLIYYSQIVNDFQKGDIAEGYSVSREKKESFPLTVTSAQKNPTAFYLCASSRRGMNTEAFFGQGTRLTVV.

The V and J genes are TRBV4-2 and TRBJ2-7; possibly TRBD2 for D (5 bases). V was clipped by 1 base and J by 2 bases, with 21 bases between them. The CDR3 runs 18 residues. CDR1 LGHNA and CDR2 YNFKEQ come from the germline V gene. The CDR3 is CASSQVVRRGMDAYEQYF. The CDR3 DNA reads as TGTGCCAGCAGCCAAGTAGTGCGCCGGGGTATGGACGCCTACGAGCAGTACTTC.

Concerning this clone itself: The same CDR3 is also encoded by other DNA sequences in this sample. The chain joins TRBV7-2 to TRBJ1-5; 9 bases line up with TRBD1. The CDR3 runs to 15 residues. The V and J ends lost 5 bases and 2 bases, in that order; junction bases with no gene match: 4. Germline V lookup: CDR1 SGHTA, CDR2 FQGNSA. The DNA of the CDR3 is TGTGCCAGCAGCCCCAGGACAGGGGGCAATCAGCCCCAGCATTTT. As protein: CASSPRTGGNQPQHF.

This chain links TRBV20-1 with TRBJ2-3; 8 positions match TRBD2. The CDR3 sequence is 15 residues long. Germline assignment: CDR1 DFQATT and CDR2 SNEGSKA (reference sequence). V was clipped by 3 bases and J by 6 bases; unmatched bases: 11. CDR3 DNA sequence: TGCAGTGCTAGTCCGGGGGGGGTCCTCTCGGATACGCAGTATTTT. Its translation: CSASPGGVLSDTQYF.

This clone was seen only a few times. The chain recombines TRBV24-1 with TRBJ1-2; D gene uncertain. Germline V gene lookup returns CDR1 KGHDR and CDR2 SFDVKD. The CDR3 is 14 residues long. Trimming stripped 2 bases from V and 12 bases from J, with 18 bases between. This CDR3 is CATSDSSESAEHTF. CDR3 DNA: TGTGCCACCAGTGATTCCTCAGAATCCGCGGAGCACACCTTC.

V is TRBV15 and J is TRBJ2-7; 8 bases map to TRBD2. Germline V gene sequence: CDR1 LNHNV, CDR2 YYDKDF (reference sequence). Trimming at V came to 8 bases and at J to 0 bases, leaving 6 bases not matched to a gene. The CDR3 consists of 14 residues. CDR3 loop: CATGKSGSSYEQYF. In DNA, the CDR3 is TGTGCCACCGGCAAGAGCGGGAGCTCCTACGAGCAGTACTTC.

CDR3 nucleotides: TGTGCCACCAGTGGTCTAGCGGGGGGGACCTACGAGCAGTACTTC. Amino acids: CATSGLAGGTYEQYF. The chain is built from TRBV24-1 and TRBJ2-7, with 12 bases fitting TRBD2. Trimming cost V 5 bases and J 2 bases; bases outside gene matches: 3. The germline CDR1 and CDR2 sequences are KGHDR and SFDVKD. The CDR3 runs to 15 residues.

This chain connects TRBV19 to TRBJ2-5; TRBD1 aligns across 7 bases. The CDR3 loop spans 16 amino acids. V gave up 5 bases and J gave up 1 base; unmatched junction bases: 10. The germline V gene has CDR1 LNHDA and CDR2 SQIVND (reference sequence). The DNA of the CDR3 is TGTGCCAGTAGTGTTGAGACAGGGTGGGGCCAAGAGACCCAGTACTTC. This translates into CASSVETGWGQETQYF.

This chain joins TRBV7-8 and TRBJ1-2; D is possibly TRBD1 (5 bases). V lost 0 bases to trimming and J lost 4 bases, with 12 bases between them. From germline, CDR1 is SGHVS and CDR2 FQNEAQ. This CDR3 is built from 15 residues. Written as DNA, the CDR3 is TGTGCCAGCAGCTTAGCGCATGACAGTGCCTATGGCTACACCTTC. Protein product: CASSLAHDSAYGYTF.

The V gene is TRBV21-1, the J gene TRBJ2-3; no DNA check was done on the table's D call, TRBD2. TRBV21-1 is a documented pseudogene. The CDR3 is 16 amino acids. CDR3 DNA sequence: TGTGCCAGCAGCAAGTCAGAGCGGGGGGCCCCAGATACGCAGTATTTT. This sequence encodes CASSKSERGAPDTQYF.

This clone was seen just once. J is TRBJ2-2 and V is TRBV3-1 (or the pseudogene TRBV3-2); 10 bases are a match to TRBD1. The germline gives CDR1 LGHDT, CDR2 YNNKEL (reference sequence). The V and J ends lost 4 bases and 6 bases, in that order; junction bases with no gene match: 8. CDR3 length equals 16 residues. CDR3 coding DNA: TGTGCCAGCAGCCGCGGACAGGGGGGGATCGCCGGGGAGCTGTTTTTT. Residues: CASSRGQGGIAGELFF.

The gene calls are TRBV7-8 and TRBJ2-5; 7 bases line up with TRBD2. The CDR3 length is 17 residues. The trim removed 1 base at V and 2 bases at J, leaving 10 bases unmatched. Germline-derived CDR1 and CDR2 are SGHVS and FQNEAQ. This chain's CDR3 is CASSLGGGRNPQETQYF. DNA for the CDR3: TGTGCCAGCAGCTTAGGCGGGGGTAGGAATCCTCAAGAGACCCAGTACTTC.

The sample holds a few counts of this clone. In nucleotides, the CDR3 is TGCGCCAGCATTGGGGACAGGTTGGAGAACACCGGGGAGCTGTTTTTT. It encodes CASIGDRLENTGELFF. The chain combines TRBV5-1 with TRBJ2-2; 8 nucleotides match TRBD1. The CDR3 sequence is 16 residues long. Germline V lookup: CDR1 SGHRS, CDR2 YFSETQ. The J segment lost 1 base and the V segment lost 6 bases, leaving 8 bases of the junction unmatched.

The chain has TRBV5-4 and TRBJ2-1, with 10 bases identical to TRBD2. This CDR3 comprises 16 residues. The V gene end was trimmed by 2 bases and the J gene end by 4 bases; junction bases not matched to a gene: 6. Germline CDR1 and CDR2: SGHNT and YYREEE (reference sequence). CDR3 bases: TGTGCCAGCAGCTTACTTAGCGGGGGGCCATACAATGAGCAGTTCTTC. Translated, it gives CASSLLSGGPYNEQFF.

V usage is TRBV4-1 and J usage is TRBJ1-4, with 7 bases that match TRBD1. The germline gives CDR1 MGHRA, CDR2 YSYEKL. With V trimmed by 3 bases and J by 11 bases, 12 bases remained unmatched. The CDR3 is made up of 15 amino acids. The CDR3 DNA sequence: TGCGCCAGCAGCCACCTGGGCGCAGGGGGTTGGAAACTGTTTTTT. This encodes CASSHLGAGGWKLFF.

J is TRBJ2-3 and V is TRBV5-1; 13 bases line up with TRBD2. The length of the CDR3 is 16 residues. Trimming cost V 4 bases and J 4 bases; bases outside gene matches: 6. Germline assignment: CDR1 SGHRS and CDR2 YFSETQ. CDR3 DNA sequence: TGCGCCAGCAGCCCGGGACTAGCGGGGATCCCAGATACGCAGTATTTT. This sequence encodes CASSPGLAGIPDTQYF.

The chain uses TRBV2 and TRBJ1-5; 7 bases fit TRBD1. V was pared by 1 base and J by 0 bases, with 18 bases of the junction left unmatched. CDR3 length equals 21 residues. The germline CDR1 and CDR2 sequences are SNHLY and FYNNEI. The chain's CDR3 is CASSEVGGPTWEDSSNQPQHF. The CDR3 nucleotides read TGTGCCAGCAGTGAAGTAGGGGGCCCGACCTGGGAGGATAGTAGCAATCAGCCCCAGCATTTT.

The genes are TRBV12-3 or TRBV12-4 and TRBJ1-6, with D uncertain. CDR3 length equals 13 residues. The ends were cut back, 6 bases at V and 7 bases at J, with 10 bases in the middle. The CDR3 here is CASSPGPNSPLHF. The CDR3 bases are TGTGCCAGCAGCCCAGGCCCAAATTCACCCCTCCACTTT.

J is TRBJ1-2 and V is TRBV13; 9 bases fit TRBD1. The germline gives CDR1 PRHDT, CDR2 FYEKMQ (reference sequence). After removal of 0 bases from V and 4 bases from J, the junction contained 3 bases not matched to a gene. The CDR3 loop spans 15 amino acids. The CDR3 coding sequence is TGTGCCAGCAGCTTAGGGGGACAGGGTGTCTATGGCTACACCTTC. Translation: CASSLGGQGVYGYTF.

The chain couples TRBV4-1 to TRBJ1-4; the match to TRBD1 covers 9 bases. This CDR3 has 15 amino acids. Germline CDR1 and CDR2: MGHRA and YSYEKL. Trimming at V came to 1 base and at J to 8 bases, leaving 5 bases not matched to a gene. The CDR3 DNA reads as TGCGCCAGCAGCCAAGTAACAGGGGGCGCGGAAAAACTGTTTTTT. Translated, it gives CASSQVTGGAEKLFF.

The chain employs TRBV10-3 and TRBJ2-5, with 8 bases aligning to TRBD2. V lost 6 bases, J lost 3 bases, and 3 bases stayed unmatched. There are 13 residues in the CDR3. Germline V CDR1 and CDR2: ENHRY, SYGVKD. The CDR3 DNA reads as TGTGCCATCAGGGGACTAGGCGAAGAGACCCAGTACTTC. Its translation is CAIRGLGEETQYF.

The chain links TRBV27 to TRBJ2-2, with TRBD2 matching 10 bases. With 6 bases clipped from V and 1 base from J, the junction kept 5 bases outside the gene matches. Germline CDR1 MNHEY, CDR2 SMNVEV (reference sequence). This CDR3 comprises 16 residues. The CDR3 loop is CASSPGLARNTGELFF. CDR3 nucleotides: TGTGCCAGCAGCCCGGGACTAGCGAGGAACACCGGGGAGCTGTTTTTT.

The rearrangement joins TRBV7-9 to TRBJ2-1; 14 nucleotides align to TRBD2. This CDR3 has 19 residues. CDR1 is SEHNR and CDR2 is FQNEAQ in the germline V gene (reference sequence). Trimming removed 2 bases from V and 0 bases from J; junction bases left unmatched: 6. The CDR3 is CASSLPGLAGVLSYNEQFF. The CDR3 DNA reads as TGTGCCAGCAGCTTACCGGGACTAGCGGGGGTCCTCTCCTACAATGAGCAGTTCTTC.

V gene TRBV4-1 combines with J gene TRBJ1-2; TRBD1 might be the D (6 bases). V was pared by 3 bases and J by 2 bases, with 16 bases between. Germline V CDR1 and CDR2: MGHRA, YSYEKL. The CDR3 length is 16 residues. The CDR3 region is CASSQETGRGNYGYTF. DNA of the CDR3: TGCGCCAGCAGCCAGGAAACAGGGAGGGGGAACTATGGCTACACCTTC.

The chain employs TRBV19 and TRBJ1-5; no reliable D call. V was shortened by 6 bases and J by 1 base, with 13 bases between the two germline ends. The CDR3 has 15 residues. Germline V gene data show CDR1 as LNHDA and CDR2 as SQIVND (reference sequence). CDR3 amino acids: CASSPSSASNQPQHF. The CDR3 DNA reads TGTGCCAGTAGCCCCTCGAGCGCGAGCAATCAGCCCCAGCATTTT.

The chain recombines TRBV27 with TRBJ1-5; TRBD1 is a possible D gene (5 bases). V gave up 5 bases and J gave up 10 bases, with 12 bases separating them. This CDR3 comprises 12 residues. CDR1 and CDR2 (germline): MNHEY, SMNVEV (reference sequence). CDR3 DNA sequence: TGTGCCAGCAGTCCCTCCGGGGGTCCCCAGCATTTT. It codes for CASSPSGGPQHF.

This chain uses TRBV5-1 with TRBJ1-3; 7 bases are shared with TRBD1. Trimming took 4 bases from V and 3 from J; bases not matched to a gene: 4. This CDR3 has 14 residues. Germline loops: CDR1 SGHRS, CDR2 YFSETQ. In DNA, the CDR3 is TGCGCCAGCAGCCTCACAGGGGTTGGAAACACCATATATTTT. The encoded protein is CASSLTGVGNTIYF.